The T cell receptor beta chain described here comes from a study of blood T cells in healthy people across ages (dated by TCRdb to the mid-2010s). Regarding the research as a whole: Template switching captured roughly one uniquely barcoded TCR beta cDNA molecule per two T cells in model experiments. Age-related changes in TCR beta repertoire diversity were measured in the study by deep sequencing normalized with unique cDNA molecular identifiers. Donors were grouped into four age groups: young (average approximately 15 years), middle-aged (roughly 40), aged (over 55) and long-lived (approximately 82). To avoid experimental bias, donors of different ages were spread randomly across the sequencing lanes. The study analyzed two additional independent replicas of 1 million unique cDNA reads from the same blood draw for two donors, one aged 18 to 30 and one aged 80 or older.

General conclusions and limits of the study: Estimates of total diversity based on one million sequenced T cells were regarded as lower bounds and as underestimates. As age increased, observed TCR beta diversity per million T cells dropped in a roughly linear way, and a significant reduction was already evident by age roughly 36. Because profiling used bulk unsorted PBMCs, naive and antigen-experienced compartments could not be compared conclusively. Compared with the aged group, more naive CD4+ T cells, fewer expanded clones and increased TCR diversity were shown by the long-lived group, suggesting age selection. Because donor CMV infection status was unknown, age-related changes in expanded clonotypes were potentially confounded. A strong correlation was found between observed TCR beta diversity and the percentage of naive T cells measured by flow cytometry.

This clonotype appeared a few times. Its recognized antigen is unknown. The sample holds no much larger clone one base away, and base qualities are not on file. Libraries were made using 5' RACE. Sequencing was carried out with an Illumina HiSeq 2500. A second PCR of roughly 7 to 11 cycles was performed with a sample-barcoded 5' primer and a J-beta primer mix. Each TCR beta cDNA molecule received a unique molecular identifier from a template-switch 5' adaptor carrying 12 random nucleotides. At least 2.5 million CDR3-containing paired-end reads were obtained from each sample. First-strand cDNA synthesis was performed from all RNA using the Mint cDNA synthesis kit, with priming by a TRBC-specific oligonucleotide. All cDNA was treated with uracil-DNA glycosylase and then went through a first 18-cycle PCR with the universal primers M1SS and BC2_uni_R. The study's processing was this. Each sample was normalized by randomly selecting 1 million high-quality reads, each carrying a distinct molecular identifier. Reads with shared molecular identifiers were discarded instead of being binned into consensus sequences. CDR3 identification, clonotype clustering and error correction used MiTCR with a Q25 quality threshold and the strictest error-elimination algorithm. A nonparametric unseen species model with Euler transformation was used to estimate lower-bound total TCR beta diversity. Clones were called with MiXCR by TCRdb after fastp trimmed the public reads at Q25, and only in-frame beta chains were retained. Identical CDR3 proteins give one entry, which carries the most common genes and DNA. TCRdb, not the original authors, processed these V and J calls. This sample holds about 1.6 million distinct CDR3 sequences; roughly 30% were observed only once. In total, the top ten clones hold approximately 10% of the sample.

The donors were some 36 Caucasian individuals from Russia, aged roughly 6 to 90 years, who were systemically healthy. Each donor gave about 11 milliliters of peripheral blood, drawn into EDTA-treated Vacutainer tubes. Ficoll-Paque density-gradient centrifugation was used to isolate PBMCs, with at least 6.5 million per sample. Trizol reagent was used to extract total RNA from the PBMCs, yielding at least 5.5 micrograms per sample. For every donor, flow cytometry on a PBMC aliquot measured the percentage of naive CD45RAhigh/CD27high T cells. Germline trimming amounts to 2 bases on V and 0 bases on J, with 3 as the count of junction bases outside the gene matches. The germline V gene encodes CDR1 MNHNS and CDR2 SASEGT. From cysteine to phenylalanine, the CDR3 is 15 amino acids long. Kept here is only the CDR3 DNA, which spans 45 bases and is read in frame from base 1.

This sequence uses TRBV6-1 and TRBJ2-7; TRBD2 fits 8 bases in the junction. Sequencing was performed on blood. The receptor's source is a young woman in good health. The CDR3 region: CASSEFTSGSYEQYF. The DNA sequence is TGTGCCAGCAGTGAATTTACTAGCGGCTCCTACGAGCAGTACTTC.